Included here is one T cell receptor (beta chain) sequence, with context. These data come from a study of control samples from healthy donors and cancer patients. The repertoire was sequenced with immunoSEQ multiplex PCR; TCRdb's copy has only in-frame clones and lacks some. The data show some 130,000 clones, approximately 94% seen once. This sequence was found in a man in his fifties or sixties with head and neck cancer. The sequencing sample was made of PBMCs.

This CDR3 is CASSWTGQSWGEQYF. CDR3 in DNA: TGTGCCAGCAGTTGGACGGGGCAGTCTTGGGGCGAGCAGTACTTC. The chain recombines TRBV6-5 with TRBJ2-7; the D call may be TRBD1 or TRBD2 (5 bases each). In germline, CDR1 is MNHEY, CDR2 SVGAGI. V lost 4 bases and J lost 6, with 19 bases in between. This CDR3 region has 15 residues.